The 22 T cell receptor beta chains below all came from one sample that was sequenced in a study of immune heterogeneity within non-small cell lung tumors. Bulk tumor genomic DNA served as template, at around 600 ng per sample. Surgical sampling yielded several biopsies per primary tumor (spaced far apart). Patients went through curative surgery, and their non-small cell lung cancer was untreated and newly diagnosed. Multiplex PCR (32 V and 13 J primers) was used to amplify the TCR beta CDR3. TCRdb reprocessed the multiplex PCR reads via MiXCR and lists one record per CDR3 protein. The repertoire holds some 9,900 distinct CDR3 sequences, with more than 20% as singletons. The source material was lung tumor tissue. The source of these receptors is a woman aged 45 to 65 with non-small cell lung cancer.

In this sample, this clonotype is medium-sized. The genes are TRBV28 and TRBJ2-7; the D gene is possibly TRBD2 (6 bases). The germline CDR1 and CDR2 sequences are MDHEN and SYDVKM. The CDR3 is made up of 14 amino acids. Trimming took 6 bases from V and 0 from J, leaving 12 bases between them. The CDR3 loop is CASSEGGISYEQYF. For the CDR3, the DNA is TGTGCCAGCAGCGAGGGAGGCATCTCCTACGAGCAGTACTTC.

This clonotype has more than one count but fewer than ten. J is TRBJ2-1 and V is TRBV29-1; no reliable D call. CDR3 length equals 10 residues. From germline, CDR1 is SQVTM and CDR2 ANQGSEA. The germline V and J ends were trimmed by 4 bases and 8 bases, with 6 bases remaining between them. The chain's CDR3 is CSVVQHEQFF. The CDR3, as DNA: TGCAGCGTTGTGCAGCATGAGCAGTTCTTC.

This clonotype is labeled as medium-sized. The chain recombines TRBV20-1 with TRBJ1-1; D not resolved. The CDR3 runs 12 residues. Germline assignment: CDR1 DFQATT and CDR2 SNEGSKA (reference sequence). V was pared by 0 bases and J by 4 bases, with 6 bases between. The CDR3 spells CSARERGTEAFF. The CDR3 nucleotides are TGCAGTGCTAGAGAACGCGGCACTGAAGCTTTCTTT.

This clonotype was seen more than once but under ten times. With a much larger clone just one base away, this may be a read error. The rearrangement links TRBV11-3 to TRBJ2-7; D is uncertain. Trimming took off 1 base at V and 2 bases at J, with 12 bases between the two ends. Germline CDR1 is SGHNT and CDR2 is YENEEA. CDR3 length equals 15 residues. CDR3 sequence reads: CASSLGGIGTYEQYF. The CDR3 nucleotides read TGTGCCAGCAGCTTAGGGGGAATCGGCACCTACGAGCAGTACTTC.

Points on this clonotype: A single base separates this from a much larger clone, so it may be a read error. CDR3 in DNA: TGTGCCAGTTACGGACAGTGTTTAACCGGGGAGCTGTTTTTT. It codes for CASYGQCLTGELFF. V usage is TRBV28 and J usage is TRBJ2-2; possibly TRBD1 for D (6 bases). CDR1 and CDR2 from the germline V gene are MDHEN and SYDVKM. The CDR3 covers 14 residues. Trimming pared 9 bases from V and 5 bases from J, leaving 16 bases between.

There are a few counts of this clonotype. J is TRBJ2-5 and V is TRBV6-1; TRBD1 matches at 8 bases. This CDR3 contains 15 residues. Trimming cost V 4 bases and J 5 bases; bases outside gene matches: 9. Germline V gene lookup returns CDR1 MNHNS and CDR2 SASEGT. In nucleotides, the CDR3 is TGTGCCAGCAGTGCAAGCGCAGGGGGCGGGGAGACCCAGTACTTC. This encodes CASSASAGGGETQYF.

This clonotype occurred many times. The conserved final phenylalanine or tryptophan is absent from the CDR3, which likely points to a read error. The limits of the CDR3 on the DNA are not certain, so only TCRdb's listed CDR3 is given. The rearrangement joins TRBV20-1 to TRBJ2-7; no check of the table's D call, TRBD2, against the DNA was made. The CDR3 spans 11 amino acids, including both terminal residues. In germline, CDR1 is DFQATT, CDR2 SNEGSKA (reference sequence). The CDR3 protein is CSARVGDSSPL.

This clonotype was seen repeatedly, ten times or more. The rearrangement uses TRBV7-3 and TRBJ2-7; 15 positions match TRBD2. The CDR3 is made up of 14 amino acids. V was clipped by 4 bases and J by 7 bases; unmatched bases: 2. Germline CDR1 and CDR2: SGHTA and FQGTGA. The CDR3 region has the DNA TGTGCCAGCAGCTCGGGACTAGCGGGGGGTGAGCAGTACTTC. It translates to CASSSGLAGGEQYF. The full variable domain, completed using reference TRBV7-3 and TRBJ2-7, is GAGVSQTPSNKVTEKGKYVELRCDPISGHTALYWYRQSLGQGPEFLIYFQGTGAADDSGLPNDRFFAVRPEGSVSTLKIQRTERGDSAVYLCASSSGLAGGEQYFGPGTRLTVT.

This clonotype was found many times. The chain is built from TRBV3-1 and TRBJ1-2, with 8 bases lining up with TRBD1. V was pared by 6 bases and J by 8 bases, with 14 bases of the junction left unmatched. The length of the CDR3 is 15 residues. Looked up from germline, CDR1 is LGHDT and CDR2 is YNNKEL (reference sequence). The CDR3 loop is CASRPPGQENSGYTF. As DNA, the CDR3 is TGTGCCAGCAGACCCCCGGGACAGGAGAATTCCGGCTACACCTTC.

The chain has TRBV20-1 and TRBJ1-3, with a possible D match to TRBD1 (5 bases). The CDR3 is 13 residues long. Trimming removed 1 base from V and 9 bases from J, with 13 bases in between. The germline gives CDR1 DFQATT, CDR2 SNEGSKA (reference sequence). The CDR3 loop reads CSARARPGGTIYF. In nucleotides, the CDR3 is TGCAGTGCTAGAGCCAGACCGGGGGGCACCATATATTTT.

This clonotype was found a few times. The genes are TRBV5-5 and TRBJ2-1; maybe TRBD2 (6 bases). Deletions cut 4 bases from V and 1 base from J, with 18 bases between. This CDR3 contains 17 residues. Looked up from germline, CDR1 is SGHKS and CDR2 is YYEKEE (reference sequence). The CDR3 loop is CASSEIPLAASYNEQFF. Here the CDR3 DNA reads TGTGCCAGCAGCGAGATCCCACTAGCCGCATCCTACAATGAGCAGTTCTTC.

In its sample, this clonotype was seen many times. Here the CDR3 DNA reads TGTGCCAGCAACCTACAGGGTCCTAATGAAAAACTGTTTTTT. Encoded protein: CASNLQGPNEKLFF. The chain has TRBV12-3 or TRBV12-4 and TRBJ1-4; the D gene is possibly TRBD1 (6 bases). V was trimmed by 7 bases and J by 3 bases, leaving 12 bases between them. The CDR3 consists of 14 residues.

This clonotype rates as medium-sized. The V and J genes are TRBV20-1 and TRBJ1-2; D remains ambiguous. CDR3 length equals 12 residues. The ends were cut back, 5 bases at V and 3 bases at J, with 10 bases in the middle. Germline assignment: CDR1 DFQATT and CDR2 SNEGSKA (reference sequence). This CDR3 is CSAHTPDYGYTF. For the CDR3, the DNA is TGCAGTGCTCACACACCGGACTATGGCTACACCTTC.

A few counts support this clonotype. This chain links TRBV12-3 or TRBV12-4 with TRBJ2-5, with TRBD2 matching 14 bases. J lost 1 base, V lost 5 bases, and 3 bases had no gene match. CDR3 size: 16 residues. The CDR3 nucleotides read TGTGCCAGCAGTCCAGGACTAGCGGGGGGCCAAGAGACCCAGTACTTC. This encodes CASSPGLAGGQETQYF.

This clonotype was counted many times. V gene TRBV28 combines with J gene TRBJ1-6, with 7 nucleotides matching TRBD1. After removal of 6 bases from V and 7 bases from J, the junction contained 15 bases not matched to a gene. The CDR3 has 17 amino acids. CDR1 and CDR2 (germline): MDHEN, SYDVKM. CDR3 in DNA: TGTGCCAGCAGCACCAGGCGGGGACAGCCCATCAATTCACCCCTCCACTTT. Its translation: CASSTRRGQPINSPLHF.

Concerning this clonotype itself: At one boundary the junction diverges from the germline segment, which might be a read error. This rearrangement joins TRBV5-1 to TRBJ2-2, with D perhaps given as TRBD1 or TRBD2 (7 bases each). This CDR3 has 14 amino acids. The germline V gene encodes CDR1 SGHRS and CDR2 YFSETQ. The CDR3 bases are TGCTCCAGCAGCCTCAGGGGGGTGAGCGGGGAGCTTTTTTTT. The encoded protein is CSSSLRGVSGELFF.

This clonotype has ten or more counts. The chain recombines TRBV6-2 or TRBV6-3 with TRBJ2-1, with 15 nucleotides matching TRBD2. This CDR3 has 17 residues. CDR1 is MNHEY and CDR2 is SVGEGT in the germline V gene. V lost 4 bases, J lost 7 bases, and 8 bases stayed unmatched. The CDR3 protein is CASSSRTSGRALNEQFF. CDR3 nucleotides: TGTGCCAGCAGTTCCCGGACTAGCGGGAGGGCCTTGAATGAGCAGTTCTTC.

The CDR3 region is CSAGSGANVLTF. CDR3 sequence (DNA): TGCAGCGCCGGCTCTGGGGCCAACGTCCTGACTTTC. The gene calls are TRBV29-1 and TRBJ2-6; D uncertain. V was shortened by 7 bases and J by 0 bases, with 4 bases between the two germline ends. Looked up from germline, CDR1 is SQVTM and CDR2 is ANQGSEA. The CDR3 length is 12 residues.

This clonotype has a handful of counts. The J gene is TRBJ2-5, the V gene TRBV5-1; D remains ambiguous. The V and J ends lost 4 bases and 2 bases respectively, with 12 bases between them. The germline gives CDR1 SGHRS, CDR2 YFSETQ. CDR3 length equals 14 residues. CDR3 sequence (DNA): TGCGCCAGCAGCCCCCGCTCGATACAAGAGACCCAGTACTTC. Translated, it gives CASSPRSIQETQYF. The variable domain in full, with the rest retrieved from reference TRBV5-1 and TRBJ2-5, is KAGVTQTPRYLIKTRGQQVTLSCSPISGHRSVSWYQQTPGQGLQFLFEYFSETQRNKGNFPGRFSGRQFSNSRSEMNVSTLELGDSALYLCASSPRSIQETQYFGPGTRLLVL.

A few counts support this clonotype. Compared with germline, one end of the junction differs, possibly owing to a read error. The chain couples TRBV29-1 to TRBJ2-1; TRBD1 might be the D (5 bases). This CDR3 region has 12 residues. The germline gives CDR1 SQVTM, CDR2 ANQGSEA. In DNA, the CDR3 is TGCAGCGCCTTACAGGTTGTGGATGAGCGGTTCTTC. Amino acids: CSALQVVDERFF.

This clonotype showed up many times. This chain joins TRBV27 and TRBJ1-2; TRBD1 matches 8 bases. The length of the CDR3 is 15 residues. CDR1 MNHEY and CDR2 SMNVEV come from the germline V gene (reference sequence). V was clipped by 1 base and J by 6 bases; unmatched bases: 7. CDR3 amino acids: CASSLLPGGANGYTF. In DNA, the CDR3 is TGTGCCAGCAGTTTATTACCAGGGGGCGCGAATGGCTACACCTTC.

With respect to this clonotype: One junction end does not reproduce the germline sequence, and a read error may be involved. This chain uses TRBV3-1 with TRBJ2-2; the match to TRBD2 covers 9 bases. Germline CDR1 LGHDT, CDR2 YNNKEL (reference sequence). The CDR3 covers 15 residues. This CDR3 is CASTRSGGNAGELSF. CDR3 coding DNA: TGTGCCAGCACCCGTAGCGGGGGAAACGCCGGGGAGCTGTCTTTT.